A single sample is the source of the 18 T cell receptor beta chains below, sequenced in a study of OX40 agonist ivuxolimab in advanced cancers. Profiling relied on immunoSEQ multiplex PCR, and the TCRdb table lists in-frame clones only, not all of them. The sample shows approximately 77,000 clones, roughly 92% of them seen only once. Sequenced here: CD4+ or CD8+ T cells sorted from blood, sampled in a trial of the OX40 agonist ivuxolimab. Every receptor here comes from an adult with an advanced solid tumor such as melanoma, head and neck, liver or kidney cancer.

This sequence joins TRBV25-1 and TRBJ1-6, with D tentatively TRBD1 (6 bases). The V and J ends lost 2 bases and 9 bases respectively, with 14 bases between them. The CDR3 runs 15 residues. CDR1 is MGHDK, CDR2 SYGVNS, per germline. CDR3 loop: CASSEQRGESSPLHF. The CDR3 DNA is TGTGCCAGCAGTGAACAAAGGGGGGAGTCTTCACCCCTCCACTTT.

The V gene is TRBV28, the J gene TRBJ2-5, with 9 bases lining up with TRBD2. V gave up 6 bases and J gave up 5 bases; unmatched junction bases: 7. The CDR3 extends over 14 amino acids. Per germline, CDR1 MDHEN and CDR2 SYDVKM. CDR3 DNA: TGTGCCAGCAGGCCAACTAGCGGGCGGGAGACCCAGTACTTC. Translation gives CASRPTSGRETQYF.

This rearrangement joins TRBV7-6 to TRBJ2-2, with TRBD1 matching 7 bases. The CDR3 loop spans 16 amino acids. J lost 4 bases, V lost 0 bases, and 5 bases had no gene match. The V gene's germline CDR1 is SGHVS and CDR2 FNYEAQ. The CDR3 nucleotides read TGTGCCAGCAGCTTAGCGGCCAGGGGGTCCACCGGGGAGCTGTTTTTT. Protein product: CASSLAARGSTGELFF.

Regarding this clone: Compared with germline, one end of the junction differs, possibly owing to a read error. The rearrangement joins TRBV6-6 to TRBJ2-7, with D possibly being TRBD2 (5 bases). CDR3 length: 11 amino acids. Germline CDR1 MNHNY, CDR2 SVGAGI (reference sequence). CDR3 protein: CASSPPGTDPF. In DNA form, the CDR3 reads TGTGCCAGCAGTCCCCCGGGAACGGACCCATTC.

The chain joins TRBV5-5 to TRBJ1-4; 7 bases are a match to TRBD1. This CDR3 comprises 15 residues. V trimming: 3 bases; J trimming: 7 bases; junction bases outside the gene matches: 9. The germline V gene has CDR1 SGHKS and CDR2 YYEKEE (reference sequence). Written as DNA, the CDR3 is TGTGCCAGCAGCTATTCCGGGACAGATAGTGAAAAACTGTTTTTT. This codes for CASSYSGTDSEKLFF.

This chain connects TRBV20-1 to TRBJ2-3, with D unresolved. This CDR3 comprises 11 residues. Germline V gives CDR1 DFQATT, CDR2 SNEGSKA (reference sequence). The ends were cut back, 3 bases at V and 4 bases at J, with 5 bases in the middle. The CDR3 is CSASGADTQYF. DNA of the CDR3: TGCAGTGCTAGCGGCGCAGATACGCAGTATTTT.

The chain combines TRBV10-1 with TRBJ2-2, with D perhaps assigned TRBD1 or TRBD2 (5 bases each). Germline V lookup: CDR1 WNHNN, CDR2 SYGVQD (reference sequence). CDR3 length: 14 residues. The V gene lost 6 bases and the J gene lost 2 bases, with 10 bases spanning the gap. This chain's CDR3 is CASRRDPNTGELFF. The DNA of the CDR3 is TGCGCCAGCAGGAGGGACCCCAACACCGGGGAGCTGTTTTTT.

V usage is TRBV6-1 and J usage is TRBJ1-2, with TRBD1 matching over 8 bases. Germline V lookup: CDR1 MNHNS, CDR2 SASEGT. V lost 5 bases and J lost 3; bases outside the gene matches: 8. This CDR3 is 15 amino acids long. DNA of the CDR3: TGTGCCAGCAGTTCCGGAACAGGGGGTTACTATGGCTACACCTTC. This codes for CASSSGTGGYYGYTF.

The chain joins TRBV28 to TRBJ1-1; D is possibly TRBD1 (6 bases). V lost 6 bases, J lost 3 bases, and 23 bases lay in between. The CDR3 spans 17 residues. The V gene's germline CDR1 is MDHEN and CDR2 SYDVKM. CDR3 nucleotides: TGTGCCAGCAGCTCTATGATTAGGGGGGCCCAGGACACTGAAGCTTTCTTT. Protein: CASSSMIRGAQDTEAFF.

The rearrangement links TRBV5-5 to TRBJ2-5, with D unresolved. CDR1 is SGHKS and CDR2 is YYEKEE in the germline V gene (reference sequence). The CDR3 is made up of 13 amino acids. V lost 5 bases to trimming and J lost 2 bases, with 10 bases between them. The DNA for the CDR3 is TGTGCCAGCAGTCAAGGTTTGCAAGAGACCCAGTACTTC. Encoded protein: CASSQGLQETQYF.

This clone has only one observation. This CDR3 is CASSLSFPGETQYF. The CDR3 DNA sequence: TGCGCCAGCAGCTTAAGTTTCCCGGGGGAGACCCAGTACTTC. This rearrangement joins TRBV5-1 to TRBJ2-5; possibly TRBD2 for D (5 bases). The CDR3 loop spans 14 amino acids. Trimming took off 2 bases at V and 5 bases at J, with 13 bases between the two ends. Germline CDR1 is SGHRS and CDR2 is YFSETQ.

The table lists this clone with a few counts. The chain links TRBV30 to TRBJ1-1; tentative D call: TRBD1 (6 bases). Looked up from germline, CDR1 is GTSNPN and CDR2 is SVGIG (reference sequence). This CDR3 region has 13 residues. V was clipped by 4 bases and J by 1 base, with 10 bases between them. The CDR3 nucleotides are TGTGCCTGGATTGGACAGCCGAACACTGAAGCTTTCTTT. Translation: CAWIGQPNTEAFF.

The J gene is TRBJ2-5, the V gene TRBV2, with 14 nucleotides matching TRBD2. With 5 bases clipped from V and 4 bases from J, the junction kept 3 bases outside the gene matches. The CDR3 extends over 15 amino acids. The germline V gene has CDR1 SNHLY and CDR2 FYNNEI. CDR3 region: CASSSGTSGRETQYF. The CDR3 DNA sequence: TGTGCCAGCAGTTCCGGGACTAGCGGGAGAGAGACCCAGTACTTC.

V is TRBV7-9 and J is TRBJ1-3; D uncertain. The V and J ends lost 0 bases and 3 bases respectively, with 0 bases between them. Germline V CDR1 and CDR2: SEHNR, FQNEAQ (reference sequence). This CDR3 has 12 amino acids. The DNA for the CDR3 is TGTGCCAGCAGCTTAGCTGGAAACACCATATATTTT. As protein: CASSLAGNTIYF.

The rearrangement uses TRBV19 and TRBJ1-1, with D tentatively TRBD1 (6 bases). CDR1 LNHDA and CDR2 SQIVND come from the germline V gene (reference sequence). Trimming took off 4 bases at V and 1 base at J, with 13 bases between the two ends. CDR3 length: 15 amino acids. CDR3: CASSTTGTQNTEAFF. The CDR3 bases are TGTGCCAGTAGTACCACCGGGACACAGAACACTGAAGCTTTCTTT. Using reference TRBV19 and TRBJ1-1 for the parts outside the CDR3, the full variable domain is DGGITQSPKYLFRKEGQNVTLSCEQNLNHDAMYWYRQDPGQGLRLIYYSQIVNDFQKGDIAEGYSVSREKKESFPLTVTSAQKNPTAFYLCASSTTGTQNTEAFFGQGTRLTVV.

This CDR3 reads CASSLPISGGNYGYTF. The CDR3, as DNA: TGTGCCAGCAGTTTGCCCATATCGGGGGGGAACTATGGCTACACCTTC. The genes are TRBV28 and TRBJ1-2; maybe TRBD1 (5 bases). The CDR3 runs to 16 residues. Germline values: CDR1 MDHEN, CDR2 SYDVKM. V was trimmed by 3 bases and J by 2 bases, leaving 16 bases between them.

V gene TRBV6-1 combines with J gene TRBJ2-3; tentative D call: TRBD1 (6 bases). The germline V and J ends were trimmed by 4 bases and 5 bases, with 10 bases remaining between them. The CDR3 length is 13 residues. The V gene's germline CDR1 is MNHNS and CDR2 SASEGT. The CDR3 nucleotides are TGTGCCAGCAGTGCCTACAGGGAAGATACGCAGTATTTT. Translation: CASSAYREDTQYF.

The V and J genes are TRBV18 and TRBJ2-1, with D unresolved. This CDR3 comprises 14 residues. The germline V gene has CDR1 KGHSH and CDR2 LQKENI. Trimming stripped 3 bases from V and 15 bases from J, with 21 bases between. CDR3 sequence reads: CASSPAWKTESAFF. DNA of the CDR3: TGTGCCAGCTCACCCGCATGGAAGACCGAGAGTGCGTTCTTC.